The 3 T cell receptor beta chains given below trace back to one sample, sequenced in a study of identical twins. TCRdb re-called the 5' RACE reads through MiXCR, storing one row per CDR3 protein. This table has around 340,000 distinct CDR3 sequences, over 9% appearing once. These sequences were also reported in another study, on yellow fever vaccine responses in identical twins.

Specimen: CD8+ T cells sorted from blood. All receptors come from a woman aged 18-30 years in good health.

This clonotype was seen at least ten times. The chain joins TRBV12-3 or TRBV12-4 to TRBJ2-2, with a possible D match to TRBD2 (5 bases). This CDR3 comprises 13 residues. Deletions cut 6 bases from V and 5 bases from J, with 10 bases between. For the CDR3, the DNA is TGTGCCAGCAGCCCTGGGGAGACCGGGGAGCTGTTTTTT. Translating gives CASSPGETGELFF.

The chain has TRBV10-2 and TRBJ1-1, with D hard to call. CDR1 and CDR2 from the germline V gene are WSHSY and SAAADI. The CDR3 has 14 amino acids. V was shortened by 8 bases and J by 2 bases, with 15 bases between the two germline ends. For the CDR3, the DNA is TGCGCCAGCCGCCCGGGATGGGGTAACACTGAAGCTTTCTTT. Its protein is CASRPGWGNTEAFF.

This clonotype has just a few counts. The rearrangement joins TRBV28 to TRBJ2-7; D is perhaps TRBD2 (6 bases). The V end lost 5 bases, the J end lost 1 base, and 15 bases lay between the germline ends. The germline CDR1 and CDR2 sequences are MDHEN and SYDVKM. The length of the CDR3 is 15 residues. DNA of the CDR3: TGTGCCAGCAGTACCCGACTAGTTTTATCCTACGAGCAGTACTTC. It translates to CASSTRLVLSYEQYF.